One and the same sample provided the 32 T cell receptor beta chains below, sequenced in a study of T cells in Graves' hyperthyroidism and ophthalmopathy (dated by TCRdb to between 2017 and 2020). The method behind the library was multiplex PCR. Sequencer: Illumina HiSeq 2000. The TCR beta CDR3 regions were amplified from RNA transcripts. For the first round of RT-PCR on the TCR CDR3, the HTBI primer set was used together with the Qiagen OneStep RT-PCR kit. TCRdb trimmed public reads at Q25 via fastp, called clones via MiXCR and kept in-frame beta chains. Records with the same CDR3 protein are collapsed into one entry carrying the most frequent genes and DNA. The sample table holds fewer than 45,000 distinct CDR3 sequences, of which 49% were seen once. The ten largest clones add up to approximately 6% of the sample. Specimen: blood. The source of these receptors is a woman aged 45-65 years with Graves' hyperthyroidism that later progressed to Graves' ophthalmopathy.

The table lists this clonotype with many counts. The V and J genes are TRBV6-5 and TRBJ1-1, with 8 bases matching TRBD1. Per the germline V gene, CDR1 is MNHEY and CDR2 is SVGAGI. The CDR3 loop spans 15 amino acids. With V trimmed by 4 bases and J by 6 bases, 10 bases remained unmatched. CDR3 amino acids: CASSSLTGVISEAFF. The CDR3 region has the DNA TGTGCCAGCAGTTCCTTGACAGGGGTGATATCTGAAGCTTTCTTT.

This clonotype is judged medium-sized. The rearrangement joins TRBV20-1 to TRBJ1-3, with D hard to call. With 5 bases removed from V and 0 bases from J, the gap between germline ends came to 2 bases. CDR3 length equals 11 residues. Germline CDR1 and CDR2: DFQATT and SNEGSKA (reference sequence). The CDR3 reads CSAHSGNTIYF. The CDR3 nucleotides read TGCAGTGCTCACTCTGGAAACACCATATATTTT.

This clonotype was observed a few times. The chain links TRBV4-1 to TRBJ1-3; D is possibly TRBD1 (5 bases). Germline CDR1 is MGHRA and CDR2 is YSYEKL. The CDR3 is 20 amino acids. V was clipped by 0 bases and J by 4 bases, with 25 bases between them. This CDR3 is CASSQEGASLGVLGGNTIYF. The CDR3 bases are TGCGCCAGCAGCCAAGAAGGGGCAAGCTTGGGGGTTCTCGGAGGAAACACCATATATTTT.

The V and J genes are TRBV19 and TRBJ2-6; D is uncertain. The V end lost 0 bases, the J end lost 4 bases, and 7 bases lay between the germline ends. CDR3 length: 15 amino acids. From germline, CDR1 is LNHDA and CDR2 SQIVND (reference sequence). The CDR3 sequence: CASSIDPAGANVLTF. The DNA of the CDR3 is TGTGCCAGTAGTATAGATCCGGCGGGGGCCAACGTCCTGACTTTC. The whole variable domain, filled in from reference TRBV19 and TRBJ2-6, reads DGGITQSPKYLFRKEGQNVTLSCEQNLNHDAMYWYRQDPGQGLRLIYYSQIVNDFQKGDIAEGYSVSREKKESFPLTVTSAQKNPTAFYLCASSIDPAGANVLTFGAGSRLTVL.

The chain recombines TRBV12-3 or TRBV12-4 with TRBJ2-7, with 9 positions matching TRBD1. V lost 8 bases and J lost 5; bases outside the gene matches: 7. The CDR3 extends over 13 amino acids. Here the CDR3 reads CASGRDRVHEQYF. The CDR3 DNA reads TGTGCCAGCGGGCGGGACAGGGTCCACGAGCAGTACTTC.

The J gene is TRBJ2-5, the V gene TRBV20-1; perhaps D is TRBD1 or TRBD2 (6 bases each). V lost 1 base and J lost 7, with 13 bases in between. Germline V CDR1 and CDR2: DFQATT, SNEGSKA (reference sequence). This CDR3 spans 13 amino acids. The CDR3 nucleotides are TGCAGTGCTAGAGGGGGCGAGGGGGGGACCCAGTACTTC. This sequence encodes CSARGGEGGTQYF.

Many counts were recorded for this clonotype. The chain combines TRBV6-2 or TRBV6-3 with TRBJ2-7; TRBD1 matches at 8 bases. Unmatched junction bases numbered 16, after V lost 0 bases and J lost 3 bases. The CDR3 loop spans 19 amino acids. CDR1 is MNHEY and CDR2 is SVGEGT in the germline V gene. CDR3 loop: CASSYSVLNRGFGLYEQYF. Written as DNA, the CDR3 is TGTGCCAGCAGTTACTCGGTGCTGAACAGGGGGTTTGGGCTCTACGAGCAGTACTTC.

The chain is built from TRBV7-9 and TRBJ2-1; the match to TRBD1 covers 8 bases. Trimming removed 6 bases from V and 8 bases from J; junction bases left unmatched: 15. Germline V gene sequence: CDR1 SEHNR, CDR2 FQNEAQ (reference sequence). This CDR3 region has 16 residues. CDR3 residues: CASSAPGTGNEYEQFF. DNA of the CDR3: TGTGCCAGCAGTGCCCCCGGGACAGGAAATGAATATGAGCAGTTCTTC.

This chain uses TRBV4-2 with TRBJ2-5; D remains ambiguous. CDR1 and CDR2 (germline): LGHNA, YNFKEQ. The CDR3 has 10 residues. V was pared by 0 bases and J by 7 bases, with 0 bases between. The CDR3 nucleotides read TGTGCCAGCAGCCAAGAGACCCAGTACTTC. It specifies CASSQETQYF.

J is TRBJ1-1 and V is TRBV24-1; 8 nucleotides line up with TRBD1. CDR3 length: 16 amino acids. Per germline, CDR1 KGHDR and CDR2 SFDVKD. V shed 2 bases, J shed 0 bases, and the junction held 4 bases outside the gene matches. The CDR3: CATSDSGTGMNTEAFF. Here the CDR3 DNA reads TGTGCCACCAGTGATTCGGGGACAGGTATGAACACTGAAGCTTTCTTT.

The table lists this clonotype with many counts. J is TRBJ1-3 and V is TRBV7-8; no clear D. Trimming shortened V by 1 base and J by 4 bases, and 11 bases separated the two germline ends. The CDR3 is made up of 15 amino acids. CDR1 is SGHVS and CDR2 is FQNEAQ in the germline V gene. This CDR3 reads CASSLVGSPGNTIYF. For the CDR3, the DNA is TGTGCCAGCAGCTTAGTAGGCAGCCCAGGAAACACCATATATTTT.

In the case of this clonotype: A single base separates this from a much larger clone, so it may be a read error. V gene TRBV30 combines with J gene TRBJ1-1; D perhaps matches TRBD1 (5 bases). Germline CDR1 is GTSNPN and CDR2 is SVGIG (reference sequence). The CDR3 length is 13 residues. This CDR3 is CAWSGGMNAEAFF. In nucleotides, the CDR3 is TGTGCCTGGAGTGGGGGGATGAACGCTGAAGCTTTCTTT.

J is TRBJ2-2 and V is TRBV6-4, with a weak D call TRBD2 (6 bases). Germline values: CDR1 MRHNA, CDR2 SNTAGT. The V gene lost 8 bases and the J gene lost 3 bases, with 16 bases spanning the gap. The CDR3 spans 15 residues. The CDR3: CASSRDFGDTGELFF. The CDR3 DNA follows: TGTGCCAGCTCGAGGGACTTCGGGGACACCGGGGAGCTGTTTTTT.

This clonotype was seen ten or more times. The chain recombines TRBV6-5 with TRBJ1-1; D possibly corresponds to TRBD1 (5 bases). This CDR3 has 14 residues. V lost 4 bases to trimming and J lost 4 bases, with 13 bases between them. Germline V gene lookup returns CDR1 MNHEY and CDR2 SVGAGI. The CDR3 loop is CASSWGTRGTEAFF. The CDR3 nucleotides are TGTGCCAGCAGTTGGGGGACCCGGGGCACTGAAGCTTTCTTT.

This clonotype was recorded many times. The chain links TRBV9 to TRBJ1-2; D call uncertain. V was trimmed by 7 bases and J by 4 bases, leaving 14 bases between them. This CDR3 region has 13 residues. The germline V gene encodes CDR1 SGDLS and CDR2 YYNGEE. The CDR3 spells CASHEILSYGYTF. For the CDR3, the DNA is TGTGCCAGCCACGAAATACTTAGCTATGGCTACACCTTC.

J is TRBJ2-5 and V is TRBV5-1, with TRBD1 matching 8 bases. The CDR3 totals 17 residues. Trimming removed 4 bases from V and 5 bases from J; junction bases left unmatched: 16. CDR1 SGHRS and CDR2 YFSETQ come from the germline V gene. This CDR3 is CASSPRQGALGFETQYF. The CDR3 coding sequence is TGCGCCAGCAGCCCGAGGCAGGGGGCGCTGGGTTTTGAGACCCAGTACTTC.

The chain uses TRBV24-1 and TRBJ2-3; TRBD2 agrees at 7 bases. V dropped 8 bases and J dropped 1; count of bases not matched to a gene: 11. Looked up from germline, CDR1 is KGHDR and CDR2 is SFDVKD. The CDR3 loop spans 16 amino acids. The CDR3 region is CATTSGRAGGTDTQYF. The CDR3 DNA reads TGTGCCACCACCTCTGGGAGGGCTGGGGGCACAGATACGCAGTATTTT.

J is TRBJ1-1 and V is TRBV20-1; maybe TRBD1 (6 bases). Germline CDR1 DFQATT, CDR2 SNEGSKA (reference sequence). Deletions cut 3 bases from V and 5 bases from J, with 16 bases between. CDR3 length: 14 residues. The CDR3 nucleotides read TGCAGTGCTAGGGAGGGCGAGGGGGGGACTGAAGCTTTCTTT. This encodes CSAREGEGGTEAFF.

As regards this clonotype: Its ends do not fully match the called genes, so a read error is possible. This sequence joins TRBV7-9 and TRBJ2-7; D may be TRBD1 (6 bases). Germline lookup yields CDR1 SEHNR and CDR2 FQNEAQ (reference sequence). This CDR3 is built from 17 residues. The CDR3 reads CASSIYRDTRSSYEQCF. The CDR3 nucleotides are TGTGCCAGCAGCATATACCGGGACACCAGAAGCTCCTACGAGCAGTGCTTC.

The chain uses TRBV18 and TRBJ1-4; 7 bases fit TRBD1. Germline loops: CDR1 KGHSH, CDR2 LQKENI. V shed 5 bases and J 8 bases; nucleotides not matched to a gene: 8. The CDR3 length is 14 residues. CDR3 in DNA: TGTGCCAGCTCATGGGACAGTTTCGGGGAAAAACTGTTTTTT. Translated, it gives CASSWDSFGEKLFF.

This clonotype is categorized as medium-sized. This rearrangement joins TRBV29-1 to TRBJ2-1, with a possible D match to TRBD2 (6 bases). Germline CDR1 reads SQVTM; CDR2 reads ANQGSEA. The CDR3 extends over 13 amino acids. With 2 bases removed from V and 9 bases from J, the gap between germline ends came to 14 bases. CDR3 protein: CSVERAGVGEQFF. The DNA of the CDR3 is TGCAGCGTTGAAAGAGCGGGCGTGGGTGAGCAGTTCTTC.

This clonotype is classed as medium-sized. This chain joins TRBV7-3 and TRBJ2-7; the D gene is possibly TRBD1 (5 bases). The CDR3 is 13 amino acids. Germline V gene lookup returns CDR1 SGHTA and CDR2 FQGTGA. V dropped 0 bases and J dropped 7 bases, with 10 bases sitting between them. CDR3 amino acids: CASSLTGVEEQYF. The CDR3 region has the DNA TGTGCCAGCAGCTTAACAGGGGTGGAAGAGCAGTACTTC.

Turning to this clonotype: A read error may account for a junction end that differs from germline. The chain recombines TRBV15 with TRBJ2-3; 7 positions match TRBD2. The germline V gene has CDR1 LNHNV and CDR2 YYDKDF (reference sequence). CDR3 length equals 13 residues. CDR3 in amino acids: CVTSGDRADTQYF. The CDR3 nucleotides are TGTGTCACCAGCGGGGATAGGGCTGATACGCAGTATTTT. The full variable domain, with the rest looked up from reference TRBV15 and TRBJ2-3, is DAMVIQNPRYQVTQFGKPVTLSCSQTLNHNVMYWYQQKSSQAPKLLFHYYDKDFNNEADTPDNFQSRRPNTSFCFLDIRSPGLGDTAMYLCVTSGDRADTQYFGPGTRLTVL.

This clonotype occurred many times. The chain recombines TRBV4-3 with TRBJ1-3, with D maybe TRBD1 (6 bases). The CDR3 is 16 amino acids. Trimming took off 4 bases at V and 5 bases at J, with 18 bases between the two ends. Germline CDR1 is LGHNA and CDR2 is YSLEER. In nucleotides, the CDR3 is TGCGCCAGCAGCCCAAACACTCGGACAGAGAGAAACACCATATATTTT. It translates to CASSPNTRTERNTIYF.

This clonotype has just a few counts. Without the conserved terminal phenylalanine or tryptophan, this CDR3 likely stems from a read error. The DNA is left out, because the CDR3 cannot be placed on it with certainty; the CDR3 is given as TCRdb lists it. The J gene is TRBJ1-4, the V gene TRBV3-1. The CDR3 comprises 8 residues, both ends counted. Germline assignment: CDR1 LGHDT and CDR2 YNNKEL (reference sequence). CDR3 sequence: CASSQDRG.

This rearrangement joins TRBV20-1 to TRBJ2-7; 9 nucleotides align to TRBD2. Per the germline V gene, CDR1 is DFQATT and CDR2 is SNEGSKA (reference sequence). The CDR3 runs to 16 residues. V shed 4 bases, J shed 3 bases, and the junction held 13 bases outside the gene matches. CDR3 region: CSATGRRSTSGYEQYF. The CDR3 DNA sequence: TGCAGTGCTACAGGGCGACGATCGACTAGCGGCTACGAGCAGTACTTC.

As for this clonotype: No conserved phenylalanine or tryptophan ends this CDR3, so it is likely a read error. The V call is TRBV6-2 or TRBV6-3, the J call TRBJ2-1; 11 bases map to TRBD2. V shed 0 bases, J shed 4 bases, and the junction held 5 bases outside the gene matches. This CDR3 region has 17 residues. CDR1 MNHEY and CDR2 SVGEGT come from the germline V gene. CDR3 loop: CASSYSATSGVYNEQFS. CDR3 coding DNA: TGTGCCAGCAGTTACTCAGCGACTAGCGGGGTTTACAATGAGCAGTTCTCC.

In its sample, this clonotype was seen many times. This rearrangement joins TRBV9 to TRBJ1-1, with 11 bases that match TRBD1. This CDR3 region has 20 residues. The trim removed 1 base at V and 5 bases at J, leaving 19 bases unmatched. Germline V gives CDR1 SGDLS, CDR2 YYNGEE. The CDR3 nucleotides are TGTGCCAGCAGCGTATCCCAAGAGGGACAGGGGGGAATTAGGAAGACTGAAGCTTTCTTT. Translated: CASSVSQEGQGGIRKTEAFF.

On this clonotype itself: A read error may account for a junction end that differs from germline. The chain employs TRBV12-3 or TRBV12-4 and TRBJ1-6; 7 nucleotides line up with TRBD1. CDR3 length equals 14 residues. CDR3 region: CASRRQGEDSPLLF. The CDR3 DNA follows: TGTGCCAGCAGGAGACAGGGCGAGGATTCACCCCTCCTCTTT.

In its sample, this clonotype was seen many times. The chain is built from TRBV6-2 or TRBV6-3 and TRBJ1-2; D possibly corresponds to TRBD1 (5 bases). The CDR3 is 15 amino acids. CDR1 MNHEY and CDR2 SVGEGT come from the germline V gene. V shed 6 bases and J shed 6 bases, with 20 bases lying between them. The CDR3 nucleotides are TGTGCCAGCAGGTTCTCGACAGCAGGGATAAATGGCTACACCTTC. Translating gives CASRFSTAGINGYTF.

This sequence joins TRBV20-1 and TRBJ2-1; TRBD2 matches at 12 bases. CDR1 is DFQATT and CDR2 is SNEGSKA in the germline V gene (reference sequence). With 6 bases clipped from V and 6 bases from J, the junction kept 3 bases outside the gene matches. The CDR3 loop spans 13 amino acids. CDR3 residues: CSAVTSGSNEQFF. CDR3 DNA sequence: TGCAGTGCGGTGACTAGCGGGAGCAATGAGCAGTTCTTC.

A word on this clonotype: The junction departs from germline at one end; a sequencing error may be responsible. This chain links TRBV6-6 with TRBJ2-2, with D perhaps TRBD2 (5 bases). Germline CDR1 MNHNY, CDR2 SVGAGI (reference sequence). This CDR3 has 16 amino acids. DNA for the CDR3: TGTGCCGGCAGTTACTCGGGATTTGGTGACACCGGGGAGCTGCTTTTT. Protein sequence: CAGSYSGFGDTGELLF.